This T cell receptor beta chain originates from a study of blood T cell repertoires in COVID-19. The age range of participants was about 18 to 95 years, with residence in around 22 US areas. Produced via immunoSEQ multiplex PCR; TCRdb's table is partial and in-frame only. This table holds a few hundred thousand clones, about 80% found once. Trimming cost V 3 bases and J 11 bases, with 16 bases left between them. Germline lookup yields CDR1 LGHDT and CDR2 YNNKEL (reference sequence). The CDR3 runs 13 residues. The V and J genes are TRBV3-1 (or the pseudogene TRBV3-2) and TRBJ1-1, with no clear D. This TCR was recovered from a middle-aged man who had recovered from COVID-19. The sequencing input was PBMCs or T cells enriched from blood (not recorded which). The CDR3 coding sequence is TGTGCCAGCAGCCAGGGAGGAAACACTTGGGCTTTCTTT. Amino acids: CASSQGGNTWAFF.